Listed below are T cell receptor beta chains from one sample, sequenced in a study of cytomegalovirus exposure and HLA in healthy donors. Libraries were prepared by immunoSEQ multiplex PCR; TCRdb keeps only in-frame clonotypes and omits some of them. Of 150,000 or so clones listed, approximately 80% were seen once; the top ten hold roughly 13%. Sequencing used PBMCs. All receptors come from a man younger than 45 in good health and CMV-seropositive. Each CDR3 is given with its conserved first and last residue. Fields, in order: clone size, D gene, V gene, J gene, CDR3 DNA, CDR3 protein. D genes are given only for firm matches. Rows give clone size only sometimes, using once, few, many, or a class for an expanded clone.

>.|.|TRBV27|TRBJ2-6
TGTGCCAGCAGTAACAGGGTTAGTGGGGCCAACGTCCTGACTTTC
CASSNRVSGANVLTF
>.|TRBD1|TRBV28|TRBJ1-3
TGTGCCAGCAGGGGACAGAAAGGTGGAAACACCATATATTTT
CASRGQKGGNTIYF
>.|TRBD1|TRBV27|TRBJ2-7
TGTGCCAGCAGTCGGACAGGGGCCTCCTACGAGCAGTACTTC
CASSRTGASYEQYF
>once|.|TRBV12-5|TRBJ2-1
TGTGCTAGTGGTTCCAACTCCGAGAGCTCCTACAATGAGCAGTTCTTC
CASGSNSESSYNEQFF
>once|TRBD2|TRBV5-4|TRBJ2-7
TGTGCCAGCAGCGAATCGGAGTTAGCGGGAGCGTACGAGCAGTACTTC
CASSESELAGAYEQYF
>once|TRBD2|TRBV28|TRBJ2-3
TGTGCCAGCAGTCGGAACCCGGGACTAGCGTTTGAAAATGCAGATACGCAGTATTTT
CASSRNPGLAFENADTQYF
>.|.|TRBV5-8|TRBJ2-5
TGTGCCAGCAGCGGATACCGGGGCCAAGAGACCCAGTACTTC
CASSGYRGQETQYF
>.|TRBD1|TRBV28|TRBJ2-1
TGTGCCAGCAGCCCGAGCCGGGACAGGGGGCGCGACAATGAGCAGTTCTTC
CASSPSRDRGRDNEQFF
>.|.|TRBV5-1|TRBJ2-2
TGCGCCAGCAGCTTGGCTGGCGGAGCCAACACCGGGGAGCTGTTTTTT
CASSLAGGANTGELFF
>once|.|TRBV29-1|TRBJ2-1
TGCAGCGTTGAAGATGGCGGGGCCAGCTCCTACAATGAGCAGTTCTTC
CSVEDGGASSYNEQFF
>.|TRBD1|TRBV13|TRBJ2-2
TGTGCCAGCAGCTTGAGACAGGGGAACACCGGGGAGCTGTTTTTT
CASSLRQGNTGELFF
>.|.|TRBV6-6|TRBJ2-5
TGTGCCAGCAGTCCCGGGACTTGTGTGCAGTACTTC
CASSPGTCVQYF
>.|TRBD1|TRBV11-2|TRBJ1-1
TGTGCCAGCTCGACTTGGGACAGAAACACTGAAGCTTTCTTT
CASSTWDRNTEAFF